This T cell receptor beta chain came from a study of T cells after yellow fever vaccination. Broader study findings: Reappearance after the booster was seen for most primary-vaccination clones, at 95% to 96% CD4 and around 88% CD8.

The CDR3 runs to 11 residues. Germline CDR1 DFQATT, CDR2 SNEGSKA (reference sequence). Trimming took 2 bases from V and 11 from J, leaving 9 bases between them. This clonotype was found many times. Its antigen is currently unknown. From the 5' RACE reads, TCRdb called clonotypes with MiXCR, one entry per CDR3 protein. The profile shows 600,000 to 750,000 distinct CDR3 sequences, 9% to 15% of them singletons. The V gene is TRBV20-1, the J gene TRBJ1-4; D is undetermined. The TCR sequence derives from a man under 40 who received the YFV17D yellow fever vaccine. The sequencing used PBMCs, collected on the day of the yellow fever booster vaccination. DNA of the CDR3: TGCAGTGCTAGAATATGGGAGAAACTGTTTTTT. Residues: CSARIWEKLFF.